One sample yielded the 8 T cell receptor beta chains listed below, sequenced in a study of technical replicates of blood from a few donors. TCRdb's copy holds only in-frame clones and misses some; the assay was immunoSEQ multiplex PCR. The data hold nearly 80,000 clones, with around 96% observed a single time. Sequencing was performed on T cells isolated from PBMCs. The receptors originated from a human donor in good health.

This clone is a singleton in its sample. This chain joins TRBV11-2 and TRBJ2-7; maybe TRBD1 (6 bases). CDR3 length equals 13 residues. Trimming removed 8 bases from V and 2 bases from J, with 13 bases in between. Germline CDR1 is SGHAT and CDR2 is FQNNGV. CDR3 in amino acids: CASGEGHTYEQYF. The DNA for the CDR3 is TGTGCCAGCGGCGAGGGACATACCTACGAGCAGTACTTC. Supplemented by reference TRBV11-2 and TRBJ2-7, the full variable domain reads EAGVAQSPRYKIIEKRQSVAFWCNPISGHATLYWYQQILGQGPKLLIQFQNNGVVDDSQLPKDRFSAERLKGVDSTLKIQPAKLEDSAVYLCASGEGHTYEQYFGPGTRLTVT.

This chain uses TRBV6-6 with TRBJ2-7; tentatively, D is TRBD1 (6 bases). The CDR3 has 14 amino acids. Trimming took 7 bases from V and 5 from J, leaving 18 bases between them. Germline CDR1 reads MNHNY; CDR2 reads SVGAGI (reference sequence). The CDR3 loop reads CASNLGASLDEQYF. Written as DNA, the CDR3 is TGTGCCAGCAACTTGGGGGCTAGCTTGGACGAGCAGTACTTC.

The V call is TRBV7-3, the J call TRBJ2-2; the match to TRBD2 covers 7 bases. The V and J ends lost 5 bases and 4 bases, in that order; junction bases with no gene match: 4. CDR3 length: 14 amino acids. CDR1 is SGHTA and CDR2 is FQGTGA in the germline V gene. CDR3 amino acids: CASSLGTITGELFF. The CDR3 nucleotides are TGTGCCAGCAGCCTTGGGACTATCACCGGGGAGCTGTTTTTT.

This clone has a single count. The rearrangement joins TRBV9 to TRBJ2-3; 9 bases line up with TRBD1. The junction had 5 bases not matched to a gene; V was cut back by 2 bases and J by 1 base. The CDR3 sequence is 16 residues long. Per germline, CDR1 SGDLS and CDR2 YYNGEE. The CDR3 sequence: CASSVSGQGGTDTQYF. The CDR3 region has the DNA TGTGCCAGCAGCGTCTCGGGACAGGGCGGCACAGATACGCAGTATTTT.

The chain is built from TRBV7-2 and TRBJ1-5, with a tentative D call TRBD1 (5 bases). Germline values: CDR1 SGHTA, CDR2 FQGNSA. V shed 8 bases and J shed 10 bases, with 18 bases lying between them. This CDR3 comprises 13 residues. The CDR3 coding sequence is TGTGCCAGCTCACCCGACGCCGGACAACCCCAGCATTTT. It is translated as CASSPDAGQPQHF.

J is TRBJ1-2 and V is TRBV6-5, with TRBD1 matching over 8 bases. CDR3 length equals 15 residues. Germline-derived CDR1 and CDR2 are MNHEY and SVGAGI. V dropped 2 bases and J dropped 7; count of bases not matched to a gene: 9. The CDR3 coding sequence is TGTGCCAGCAGTTACAGGTTCGGACAGGGCAGTGGCTACACCTTC. Its protein is CASSYRFGQGSGYTF.

The chain joins TRBV7-2 to TRBJ2-5, with TRBD2 matching over 8 bases. Germline CDR1 is SGHTA and CDR2 is FQGNSA. The CDR3 loop spans 15 amino acids. V lost 6 bases and J lost 2; bases outside the gene matches: 8. The DNA of the CDR3 is TGTGCCAGCAGTTCCCTAGCGGGCTTTCAAGAGACCCAGTACTTC. This translates into CASSSLAGFQETQYF.

J is TRBJ2-1 and V is TRBV27; D not resolved. The ends were cut back, 8 bases at V and 2 bases at J, with 13 bases in the middle. The CDR3 is 14 amino acids. Germline V gene lookup returns CDR1 MNHEY and CDR2 SMNVEV (reference sequence). Here the CDR3 DNA reads TGTGCCAGCCATCAAAGCGTTACCTACAATGAGCAGTTCTTC. It is translated as CASHQSVTYNEQFF.